These T cell receptor beta chains were read from a single sample in a study of T cell responses to AZD1222 COVID-19 vaccine. Libraries were prepared by immunoSEQ multiplex PCR; TCRdb keeps only in-frame clonotypes and omits some of them. The profile shows approximately 170,000 clones, 80% to 90% of them singletons. The material was peripheral blood, obtained on day 0 of AZD1222 vaccination. Receptors were obtained from an adult in good health. Each CDR3 is given with its conserved first and last residue. A D gene is named only where the DNA matches it firmly. Some rows mark clone size as missing; the rest say once, few, many or name a class of expanded clone.

d_call j_call v_call clone_size cdr3_aa cdr3_nt
. TRBJ2-1 TRBV7-7 . CASSFGGYNEQFF TGTGCTAGCAGCTTTGGCGGATACAATGAGCAGTTCTTC
. TRBJ2-6 TRBV6-5 few CASSYNGPGANVLTF TGTGCCAGCAGTTATAACGGACCTGGGGCCAACGTCCTGACTTTC
. TRBJ2-3 TRBV3-1/TRBV3-2 . CASKGAGSTDTQYF TGTGCCAGCAAAGGGGCAGGGTCGACAGATACGCAGTATTTT
. TRBJ2-7 TRBV7-9 . CASRRDLGYEQYF TGTGCCAGCCGTCGGGACTTGGGCTACGAGCAGTACTTC
TRBD2 TRBJ2-1 TRBV20-1 . CSASDRGGGEQFF TGCAGTGCTAGTGATCGGGGGGGCGGTGAGCAGTTCTTC
. TRBJ2-3 TRBV21-1 . CASSKRSWSGGPQSTDTQYF TGTGCCAGCAGCAAAAGGTCGTGGAGCGGGGGCCCCCAGAGCACAGATACGCAGTATTTT
. TRBJ2-2 TRBV6-4 once CASSDGRDTGELFF TGTGCCAGCAGTGACGGAAGGGACACCGGGGAGCTGTTTTTT
. TRBJ2-1 TRBV27 . CASSFGPSGNEQFF TGTGCCAGCAGTTTCGGCCCGTCAGGCAATGAGCAGTTCTTC
. TRBJ2-1 TRBV6-1 . CASSEAWRNNEQFF TGTGCCAGCAGTGAAGCGTGGCGGAACAATGAGCAGTTCTTC
. TRBJ2-5 TRBV7-2 . CASSLGLQYGLTYWAQYF TGTGCCAGCAGCTTGGGACTGCAGTATGGACTAACGTATTGGGCCCAGTACTTC